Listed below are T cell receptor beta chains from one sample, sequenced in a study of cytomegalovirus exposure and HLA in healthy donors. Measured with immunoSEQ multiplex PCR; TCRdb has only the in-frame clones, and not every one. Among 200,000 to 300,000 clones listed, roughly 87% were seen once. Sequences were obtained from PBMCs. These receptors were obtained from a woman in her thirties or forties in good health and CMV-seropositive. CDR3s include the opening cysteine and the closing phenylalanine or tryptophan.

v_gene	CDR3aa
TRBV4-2	CASSPTSGNTYEQYF
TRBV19	CASSITVGQPYEQYF
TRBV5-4	CASSLSVGGPGDTQYF
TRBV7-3	CASSPQGAASYEQYF
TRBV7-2	CASSLDRVSYEQYF
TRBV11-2	CASSFRGTGGREKLFF
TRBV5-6	CASSLMALNTEAFF
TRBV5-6	CASSNGGAGDYEQYF
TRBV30	CAWSLETGTVRYEQYF
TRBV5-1	CASSYVSKYEQYF
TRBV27	CASSLSWRSSYEQYF
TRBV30	CAWSVVTSNEQYF
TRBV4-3	CASSQVQGEQFF
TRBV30	CAWNEGLNEKLFF
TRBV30	CAWSVQGRATNEKLFF
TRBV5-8	CASSLVGTTNEQFF
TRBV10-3	CAVSGRGTDTQYF
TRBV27	CASADSLNTGELFF
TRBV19	CASSGIRTSSYNEQFF
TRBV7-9	CASSHTSGGALSEQFF
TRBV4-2	CASGSGDSDTEAFF
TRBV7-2	CASLSRTDEKLFF